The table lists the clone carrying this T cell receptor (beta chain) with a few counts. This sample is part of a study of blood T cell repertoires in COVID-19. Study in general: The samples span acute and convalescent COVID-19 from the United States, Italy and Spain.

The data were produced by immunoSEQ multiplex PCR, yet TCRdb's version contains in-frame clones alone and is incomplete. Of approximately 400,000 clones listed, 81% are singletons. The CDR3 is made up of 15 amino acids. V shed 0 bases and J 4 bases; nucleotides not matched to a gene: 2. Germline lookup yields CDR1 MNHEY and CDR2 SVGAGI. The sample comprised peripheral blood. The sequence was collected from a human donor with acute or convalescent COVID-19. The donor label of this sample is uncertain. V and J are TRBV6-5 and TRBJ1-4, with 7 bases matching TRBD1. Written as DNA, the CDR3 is TGTGCCAGCAGTTACTCGGGACAGATTAATGAAAAACTGTTTTTT. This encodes CASSYSGQINEKLFF.